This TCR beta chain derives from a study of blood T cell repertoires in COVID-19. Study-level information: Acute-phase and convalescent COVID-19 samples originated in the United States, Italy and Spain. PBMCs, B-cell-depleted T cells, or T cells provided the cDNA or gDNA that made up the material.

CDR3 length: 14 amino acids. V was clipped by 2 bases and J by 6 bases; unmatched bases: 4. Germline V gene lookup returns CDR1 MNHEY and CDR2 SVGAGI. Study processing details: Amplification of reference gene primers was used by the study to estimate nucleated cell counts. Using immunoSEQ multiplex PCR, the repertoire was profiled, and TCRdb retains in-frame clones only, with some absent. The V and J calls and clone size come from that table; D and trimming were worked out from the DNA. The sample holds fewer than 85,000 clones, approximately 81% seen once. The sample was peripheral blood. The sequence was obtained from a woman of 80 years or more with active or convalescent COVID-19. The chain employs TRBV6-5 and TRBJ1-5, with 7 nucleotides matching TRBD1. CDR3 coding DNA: TGTGCCAGCAGTTACAAGACAGGGCTTCAGCCCCAGCATTTT. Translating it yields CASSYKTGLQPQHF.